Below, 26 T cell receptor beta chains from the same sample are listed, as sequenced in a study of T cell repertoires in cytomegalovirus infection. Each CDR3 protein is one row after TCRdb ran MiXCR on the reads. The sample holds about 770,000 distinct CDR3 sequences, about 28% seen once. These TCRs are of unknown antigen specificity. Specimen: cultured CD8+ T cells from PBMCs, collected from culture after CMV antigen stimulation. The receptor set was obtained from a human donor in good health (CMV status not recorded). Some clones in this sample may be carry-over from other donors' samples.

This clonotype has just a few counts. CDR3 bases: TGTGCCAGCAGTTATCAAGGGGCCTACGAGCAGTACGTC. Residues: CASSYQGAYEQYV. The rearrangement joins TRBV6-2 or TRBV6-3 to TRBJ2-7; TRBD1 is a possible D gene (5 bases). CDR1 is MNHEY and CDR2 is SVGEGT in the germline V gene. V lost 3 bases and J lost 2, with 8 bases in between. This CDR3 contains 13 residues.

The chain is built from TRBV9 and TRBJ1-2; D not resolved. CDR1 and CDR2 from the germline V gene are SGDLS and YYNGEE. With 0 bases removed from V and 0 bases from J, the gap between germline ends came to 9 bases. CDR3 length: 15 amino acids. The CDR3 reads CASSVDSEANYGYTF. CDR3 sequence (DNA): TGTGCCAGCAGCGTAGATTCGGAAGCTAACTATGGCTACACCTTC.

The CDR3 is CASSQVIGAQGETQYF. In DNA form, the CDR3 reads TGCGCCAGCAGCCAAGTTATAGGGGCCCAGGGAGAGACCCAGTACTTC. The chain has TRBV4-1 and TRBJ2-5; possibly TRBD1 for D (5 bases). The V end was cut by 1 base, the J end by 4 bases, with 16 bases between. In germline, CDR1 is MGHRA, CDR2 YSYEKL. CDR3 length: 16 amino acids.

This clonotype has more than one count but fewer than ten. This rearrangement joins TRBV19 to TRBJ2-5; D gene uncertain. Deletions cut 6 bases from V and 1 base from J, with 12 bases between. The CDR3 loop spans 14 amino acids. CDR1 and CDR2 from the germline V gene are LNHDA and SQIVND (reference sequence). The CDR3: CASSWTESQETQYF. The CDR3 DNA follows: TGTGCCAGTAGCTGGACCGAATCCCAAGAGACCCAGTACTTC. Looking up the rest from reference TRBV19 and TRBJ2-5 gives the full variable domain: DGGITQSPKYLFRKEGQNVTLSCEQNLNHDAMYWYRQDPGQGLRLIYYSQIVNDFQKGDIAEGYSVSREKKESFPLTVTSAQKNPTAFYLCASSWTESQETQYFGPGTRLLVL.

This clonotype was picked up many times. The V and J genes are TRBV7-9 and TRBJ1-1; D gene unclear. This CDR3 contains 11 residues. CDR1 SEHNR and CDR2 FQNEAQ come from the germline V gene (reference sequence). V was shortened by 10 bases and J by 2 bases, with 8 bases between the two germline ends. As DNA, the CDR3 is TGTGCCACCGAGACAAACACTGAAGCTTTCTTT. Amino acids: CATETNTEAFF. Looking up the rest from reference TRBV7-9 and TRBJ1-1 gives the full variable domain: DTGVSQNPRHKITKRGQNVTFRCDPISEHNRLYWYRQTLGQGPEFLTYFQNEAQLEKSRLLSDRFSAERPKGSFSTLEIQRTEQGDSAMYLCATETNTEAFFGQGTRLTVV.

The genes are TRBV6-2 or TRBV6-3 and TRBJ2-7; a possible D gene is TRBD1 (6 bases). The CDR3 length is 14 residues. The germline CDR1 and CDR2 sequences are MNHEY and SVGEGT. V was trimmed by 4 bases and J by 3 bases, leaving 13 bases between them. The CDR3 region is CASSSGHPYYEQYF. CDR3 DNA: TGTGCCAGCAGTTCGGGACATCCATACTACGAGCAGTACTTC.

Only a few counts were recorded for this clonotype. The chain uses TRBV6-5 and TRBJ2-3, with 8 bases that match TRBD2. The junction had 16 bases not matched to a gene; V was cut back by 0 bases and J by 5 bases. The germline V gene encodes CDR1 MNHEY and CDR2 SVGAGI. This CDR3 has 19 amino acids. In DNA form, the CDR3 reads TGTGCCAGCAGTTACTCGGGTCTAGCGGGCCCCACCTCGGGAGATACGCAGTATTTT. Residues: CASSYSGLAGPTSGDTQYF.

The rearrangement uses TRBV15 and TRBJ2-1; the D gene is possibly TRBD1 (5 bases). CDR3 length: 14 amino acids. The germline V gene has CDR1 LNHNV and CDR2 YYDKDF (reference sequence). Trimming left V 3 bases short and J 5 bases short, with 11 bases between. This CDR3 reads CATSSGASNNEQFF. CDR3 bases: TGTGCCACCAGCAGTGGGGCCTCAAACAATGAGCAGTTCTTC.

The chain is built from TRBV7-8 and TRBJ2-7; 7 bases agree with TRBD2. After removal of 5 bases from V and 5 bases from J, the junction contained 9 bases not matched to a gene. The CDR3 runs 14 residues. The germline V gene has CDR1 SGHVS and CDR2 FQNEAQ. The CDR3 loop reads CASSPRGVQDEQYF. The CDR3 nucleotides are TGTGCCAGCAGCCCCCGGGGGGTCCAGGACGAGCAGTACTTC.

This clonotype turned up a few times. The rearrangement links TRBV6-6 to TRBJ2-7; D might be TRBD1 (5 bases). The V end lost 2 bases, the J end lost 0 bases, and 14 bases lay between the germline ends. This CDR3 contains 16 residues. Germline V gene lookup returns CDR1 MNHNY and CDR2 SVGAGI (reference sequence). The DNA for the CDR3 is TGTGCCAGCAGTTACGAGAGATCCAGGGTCTCCTACGAGCAGTACGTC. Translation gives CASSYERSRVSYEQYV.

A few counts support this clonotype. The gene calls are TRBV6-1 and TRBJ2-7; D gene uncertain. Germline V gene data show CDR1 as MNHNS and CDR2 as SASEGT. The CDR3 sequence is 17 residues long. V gave up 5 bases and J gave up 4 bases, with 24 bases separating them. CDR3 residues: CASSSPFGFTSGYEQYF. CDR3 nucleotides: TGTGCCAGCAGTTCCCCTTTTGGCTTCACCTCTGGGTACGAGCAGTACTTC.

In this sample, this clonotype turned up many times. The chain links TRBV25-1 to TRBJ1-2; 7 bases match TRBD1. The CDR3 has 13 residues. In germline, CDR1 is MGHDK, CDR2 SYGVNS. V shed 6 bases and J 11 bases; nucleotides not matched to a gene: 12. CDR3 sequence reads: CASRGGQEIGYTF. In DNA form, the CDR3 reads TGTGCCAGCAGGGGAGGACAGGAAATTGGGTACACCTTC.

There are a few counts of this clonotype. The V gene is TRBV19, the J gene TRBJ1-2; D is perhaps TRBD1 (6 bases). This CDR3 spans 18 amino acids. The germline V gene encodes CDR1 LNHDA and CDR2 SQIVND (reference sequence). Trimming took 7 bases from V and 2 from J, leaving 26 bases between them. CDR3 nucleotide sequence: TGTGCCAGTATCCCCGGAGGGGAACAGGGATACGGAAACTATGGCTACACCTTC. The encoded protein is CASIPGGEQGYGNYGYTF.

The genes are TRBV6-5 and TRBJ2-3; D remains ambiguous. CDR3 length: 14 amino acids. Germline V gene lookup returns CDR1 MNHEY and CDR2 SVGAGI. V lost 5 bases and J 2 bases, leaving 11 bases between the germline ends. CDR3 DNA: TGTGCCAGCAGTCTATCCGGGTTCACAGATACGCAGTATTTT. As protein: CASSLSGFTDTQYF.

This chain connects TRBV25-1 to TRBJ2-2; 8 bases line up with TRBD2. Germline loops: CDR1 MGHDK, CDR2 SYGVNS. This CDR3 contains 18 residues. J gave up 5 bases and V 0 bases, and 11 bases lay outside the gene matches. Written as DNA, the CDR3 is TGTGCCAGCAGTGAATACTTTAGCGGGGACACAAGGACCGGGGAGCTGTTTTTT. As protein: CASSEYFSGDTRTGELFF.

This clonotype was seen ten or more times. This chain uses TRBV7-8 with TRBJ1-6, with D unresolved. The length of the CDR3 is 16 residues. V shed 2 bases and J shed 1 base, with 9 bases lying between them. Looked up from germline, CDR1 is SGHVS and CDR2 is FQNEAQ. CDR3 in amino acids: CASSLKSQSYNSPLHF. CDR3 DNA: TGTGCCAGCAGCTTAAAGTCACAATCCTATAATTCACCCCTCCACTTT.

This clonotype has a handful of counts. The V call is TRBV7-8, the J call TRBJ1-2; a weak D match, TRBD1 (5 bases). V was shortened by 4 bases and J by 0 bases, with 15 bases between the two germline ends. The germline V gene encodes CDR1 SGHVS and CDR2 FQNEAQ. The CDR3 loop spans 16 amino acids. CDR3 region: CASSSRGRESNYGYTF. The DNA of the CDR3 is TGTGCCAGCAGCTCCCGGGGCAGAGAATCTAACTATGGCTACACCTTC.

This clonotype was seen at least ten times. The chain has TRBV7-8 and TRBJ1-1, with 7 bases lining up with TRBD1. CDR1 is SGHVS, CDR2 FQNEAQ, per germline. CDR3 size: 15 residues. With 3 bases clipped from V and 1 base from J, the junction kept 5 bases outside the gene matches. The CDR3 protein is CASSLKGTANTEAFF. In DNA form, the CDR3 reads TGTGCCAGCAGCTTGAAAGGGACAGCGAACACTGAAGCTTTCTTT.

The chain employs TRBV5-8 and TRBJ2-7; 10 bases align to TRBD2. V lost 0 bases and J lost 7; bases outside the gene matches: 10. CDR3 length: 16 amino acids. Germline V gene sequence: CDR1 SGHTS, CDR2 YDEGEE. The CDR3 loop reads CASSLEIAGGFGEQYV. The CDR3 DNA follows: TGTGCCAGCAGCTTGGAAATAGCGGGGGGTTTCGGGGAGCAGTACGTC.

About this clonotype: Because the CDR3 is missing its conserved closing phenylalanine or tryptophan, this is likely a read error. CDR3 sequence (DNA): TGTGCCAGCAGTTTAGAATCATACAATGAGCAGTTCTCC. Amino acid sequence: CASSLESYNEQFS. The chain combines TRBV27 with TRBJ2-1, with D hard to call. Per germline, CDR1 MNHEY and CDR2 SMNVEV (reference sequence). Between the trimmed V and J ends, which lost 2 bases and 4 bases, there was a span of 6 bases. The CDR3 has 13 residues.

This chain connects TRBV7-9 to TRBJ2-7, with D uncertain. Germline CDR1 SEHNR, CDR2 FQNEAQ (reference sequence). V was shortened by 0 bases and J by 6 bases, with 9 bases between the two germline ends. The CDR3 has 13 residues. The CDR3 coding sequence is TGTGCCAGCAGCTTAGCGGGGTCGGGCGAGCAGTACTTC. It encodes CASSLAGSGEQYF.

This clonotype was seen only a few times. V and J are TRBV6-5 and TRBJ2-3; 8 bases are shared with TRBD2. The CDR3 is 15 amino acids. The trim removed 7 bases at V and 5 bases at J, leaving 11 bases unmatched. Germline V gives CDR1 MNHEY, CDR2 SVGAGI. DNA for the CDR3: TGTGCCAGCATTGGGTGGTCGGGGGGGCAAGATACGCAGTATTTT. Translation gives CASIGWSGGQDTQYF.

Only a few counts were recorded for this clonotype. The chain combines TRBV28 with TRBJ2-5, with TRBD1 identical over 11 bases. The V and J ends lost 6 bases and 0 bases, in that order; junction bases with no gene match: 3. CDR1 and CDR2 from the germline V gene are MDHEN and SYDVKM. The CDR3 is made up of 15 amino acids. CDR3 DNA sequence: TGTGCCAGCAGCCCGGGACAGGGGGACCAAGAGACCCAGTACTTC. Protein: CASSPGQGDQETQYF.

A few counts support this clonotype. The genes are TRBV27 and TRBJ2-1, with D perhaps matching TRBD2 (6 bases). Trimming pared 5 bases from V and 5 bases from J, leaving 13 bases between. The CDR3 spans 14 residues. The germline gives CDR1 MNHEY, CDR2 SMNVEV (reference sequence). CDR3 sequence reads: CASSTGLINNEQFF. CDR3 coding DNA: TGTGCCAGCAGTACGGGACTGATTAACAATGAGCAGTTCTTC.

The chain combines TRBV10-3 with TRBJ1-3; no firm D call. Looked up from germline, CDR1 is ENHRY and CDR2 is SYGVKD. V lost 6 bases to trimming and J lost 1 base, with 7 bases between them. The CDR3 runs 13 residues. The CDR3: CAIRDGSGNTIYF. The CDR3 coding sequence is TGTGCCATCAGGGACGGGTCTGGAAACACCATATATTTT.

This clonotype was counted a single time. A much larger clone sits a single nucleotide away, making a read error possible. This is likely a read error, given that the CDR3 carries no conserved phenylalanine or tryptophan at its end. The chain employs TRBV12-3 or TRBV12-4 and TRBJ2-1; 8 bases match TRBD2. After removal of 5 bases from V and 5 bases from J, the junction contained 8 bases not matched to a gene. This CDR3 is 15 amino acids long. In nucleotides, the CDR3 is TGTGCCAGCAGTGCCCGGGAGGGTTGGGACAATGAGCAGTTCTCC. Translation gives CASSAREGWDNEQFS.